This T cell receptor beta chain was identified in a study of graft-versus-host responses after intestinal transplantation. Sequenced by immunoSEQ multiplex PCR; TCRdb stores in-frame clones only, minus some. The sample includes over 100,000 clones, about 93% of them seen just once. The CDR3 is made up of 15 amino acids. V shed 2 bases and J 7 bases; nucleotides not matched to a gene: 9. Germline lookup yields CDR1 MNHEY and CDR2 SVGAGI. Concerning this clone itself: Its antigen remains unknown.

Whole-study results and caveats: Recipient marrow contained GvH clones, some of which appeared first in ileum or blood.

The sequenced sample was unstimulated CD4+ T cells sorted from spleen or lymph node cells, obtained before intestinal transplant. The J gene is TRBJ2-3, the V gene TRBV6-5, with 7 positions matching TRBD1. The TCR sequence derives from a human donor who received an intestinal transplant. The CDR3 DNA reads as TGTGCCAGCAGTTACGATCGACAGGGTGGGAATACGCAGTATTTT. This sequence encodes CASSYDRQGGNTQYF.